These 16 T cell receptor beta chains were sequenced from one sample in a study of blood T cell repertoires in COVID-19. This table comes from immunoSEQ multiplex PCR, and its TCRdb copy is limited to in-frame clones, with some not included. The sample shows roughly 230,000 clones, approximately 83% of them seen only once. Specimen: peripheral blood. Receptors were obtained from a human donor in a cohort sampled during active COVID-19.

The gene calls are TRBV27 and TRBJ2-3, with 8 bases that match TRBD2. With 0 bases clipped from V and 10 bases from J, the junction kept 3 bases outside the gene matches. The germline CDR1 and CDR2 sequences are MNHEY and SMNVEV (reference sequence). The CDR3 totals 13 residues. CDR3 coding DNA: TGTGCCAGCAGTTTATCACCGGGACTAGCGCAGTATTTT. Its protein is CASSLSPGLAQYF.

V and J are TRBV12-3 or TRBV12-4 and TRBJ1-5; TRBD1 is a possible D gene (5 bases). The ends were cut back, 3 bases at V and 4 bases at J, with 7 bases in the middle. The CDR3 length is 13 residues. The CDR3 DNA reads TGTGCCAGCAGTTTGACAGCTAATCAGCCCCAGCATTTT. Translating gives CASSLTANQPQHF.

The V call is TRBV5-1, the J call TRBJ1-2; possible D gene TRBD1, 6 bases. The CDR3 is made up of 14 amino acids. The germline gives CDR1 SGHRS, CDR2 YFSETQ. V gave up 1 base and J gave up 3 bases, with 10 bases separating them. The CDR3 region has the DNA TGCGCCAGCAGCTTGACAGGGATCGACTATGGCTACACCTTC. This encodes CASSLTGIDYGYTF.

The J gene is TRBJ1-6, the V gene TRBV12-3 or TRBV12-4; D possibly corresponds to TRBD1 (5 bases). CDR3 length: 13 residues. Between the trimmed V and J ends, which lost 8 bases and 7 bases, there was a span of 12 bases. The CDR3 bases are TGTGCCAGCGGGTTAAGGGGAAATTCACCCCTCCACTTT. Protein: CASGLRGNSPLHF.

This CDR3 reads CASSPGRGREKLFF. DNA of the CDR3: TGTGCCAGCAGCCCAGGCAGGGGGCGAGAAAAACTGTTTTTT. The chain uses TRBV7-6 and TRBJ1-4; the match to TRBD1 covers 8 bases. The trim removed 5 bases at V and 8 bases at J, leaving 7 bases unmatched. The length of the CDR3 is 14 residues. Germline V gives CDR1 SGHVS, CDR2 FNYEAQ.

The chain carries TRBV2 and TRBJ1-5; 9 nucleotides match TRBD1. Trimming took 7 bases from V and 3 from J; bases not matched to a gene: 10. Germline-derived CDR1 and CDR2 are SNHLY and FYNNEI. The CDR3 covers 16 residues. The chain's CDR3 is CASTTYRTGVNQPQHF. CDR3 coding DNA: TGTGCCAGCACTACTTACCGGACAGGGGTCAATCAGCCCCAGCATTTT.

This chain links TRBV28 with TRBJ2-1, with D perhaps matching TRBD1 (5 bases). CDR1 is MDHEN and CDR2 is SYDVKM in the germline V gene. Trimming took 5 bases from V and 6 from J, leaving 11 bases between them. This CDR3 spans 13 amino acids. CDR3: CASSVPGINEQFF. CDR3 coding DNA: TGTGCCAGCAGTGTCCCAGGGATCAATGAGCAGTTCTTC. Full variable domain (remainder filled in from reference TRBV28 and TRBJ2-1): DVKVTQSSRYLVKRTGEKVFLECVQDMDHENMFWYRQDPGLGLRLIYFSYDVKMKEKGDIPEGYSVSREKKERFSLILESASTNQTSMYLCASSVPGINEQFFGPGTRLTVL.

The chain combines TRBV18 with TRBJ2-3, with 10 bases fitting TRBD2. Germline-derived CDR1 and CDR2 are KGHSH and LQKENI. V gave up 3 bases and J gave up 5 bases; unmatched junction bases: 2. CDR3 length: 14 residues. This CDR3 reads CASSPGLAQDTQYF. CDR3 DNA: TGTGCCAGCTCACCGGGACTAGCGCAAGATACGCAGTATTTT. Combining the CDR3 with reference TRBV18 and TRBJ2-3 gives the whole variable domain NAGVMQNPRHLVRRRGQEARLRCSPMKGHSHVYWYRQLPEEGLKFMVYLQKENIIDESGMPKERFSAEFPKEGPSILRIQQVVRGDSAAYFCASSPGLAQDTQYFGPGTRLTVL.

The gene calls are TRBV28 and TRBJ2-7; D is possibly TRBD1 (5 bases). This CDR3 has 12 residues. Germline CDR1 is MDHEN and CDR2 is SYDVKM. With 10 bases removed from V and 12 bases from J, the gap between germline ends came to 22 bases. CDR3 amino acids: CATYSGPRDRYF. The CDR3 coding sequence is TGTGCCACCTATTCAGGGCCCCGTGATCGGTACTTC.

With regard to this clone: The sample carries other DNA sequences with the same CDR3. This sequence joins TRBV5-1 and TRBJ2-3; possibly TRBD1 for D (5 bases). Germline-derived CDR1 and CDR2 are SGHRS and YFSETQ. The CDR3 sequence is 13 residues long. The V end was cut by 5 bases, the J end by 6 bases, with 13 bases between. The CDR3 DNA reads as TGCGCCAGCAGTTTCAGGGATTCGGATACGCAGTATTTT. This encodes CASSFRDSDTQYF.

The chain is built from TRBV11-2 and TRBJ2-1; D might be TRBD2 (6 bases). The CDR3 is made up of 12 amino acids. V lost 3 bases to trimming and J lost 10 bases, with 10 bases between them. The germline V gene has CDR1 SGHAT and CDR2 FQNNGV. CDR3 sequence (DNA): TGTGCCAGCAGCTTCGGCCGGGGGGAGCAGTTCTTC. This gives the protein CASSFGRGEQFF.

The J gene is TRBJ1-2, the V gene TRBV2, with 9 positions matching TRBD1. Germline V gene lookup returns CDR1 SNHLY and CDR2 FYNNEI. CDR3 size: 15 residues. V was pared by 6 bases and J by 5 bases, with 10 bases of the junction left unmatched. The CDR3 loop is CASRGGTGNKYGYTF. Here the CDR3 DNA reads TGTGCCAGCAGGGGGGGGACAGGGAATAAGTATGGCTACACCTTC.

This clone was counted a few times. This rearrangement joins TRBV29-1 to TRBJ2-1; D is perhaps TRBD2 (5 bases). The germline gives CDR1 SQVTM, CDR2 ANQGSEA. The CDR3 contains 14 residues. Trimming removed 7 bases from V and 6 bases from J, with 19 bases in between. The CDR3 DNA reads as TGCAGCGCCGAAGTTGGGAGCGGTGGCAATGAGCAGTTCTTC. Its protein product is CSAEVGSGGNEQFF.

This chain connects TRBV4-2 to TRBJ2-3, with 9 bases lining up with TRBD2. CDR1 is LGHNA and CDR2 is YNFKEQ in the germline V gene. This CDR3 has 18 amino acids. J lost 0 bases, V lost 2 bases, and 9 bases had no gene match. The CDR3 is CASSQIPGLAASTDTQYF. The CDR3 coding sequence is TGTGCCAGCAGCCAAATACCGGGACTAGCTGCTAGCACAGATACGCAGTATTTT.

The chain is built from TRBV12-3 or TRBV12-4 and TRBJ1-1; D is undetermined. Trimming stripped 5 bases from V and 1 base from J, with 8 bases between. The CDR3 is made up of 13 amino acids. This chain's CDR3 is CASSLQRNTEAFF. CDR3 sequence (DNA): TGTGCCAGCAGTCTGCAGCGGAACACTGAAGCTTTCTTT.

The chain is built from TRBV6-2 or TRBV6-3 and TRBJ1-2; possibly TRBD1 for D (6 bases). The CDR3 extends over 14 amino acids. Germline V lookup: CDR1 MNHEY, CDR2 SVGEGT. Trimming left V 6 bases short and J 3 bases short, with 14 bases between. For the CDR3, the DNA is TGTGCCAGCAGCCACAGGGTCTTTGACTATGGCTACACCTTC. Translation: CASSHRVFDYGYTF.